These T cell receptor beta chains were read from a single sample in a study of blood T cell repertoires in COVID-19. Sequencing was performed with immunoSEQ multiplex PCR; in TCRdb, only in-frame clones are kept and a portion is missing. The sample holds fewer than 300,000 clones, roughly 92% seen once. The source material was peripheral blood. The source is a woman between 25 and 40 years old with COVID-19, enrolled during active disease. The CDR3 runs from the conserved cysteine through the conserved F or W. The D gene is left open where the match is weak. Size tells how often a clone was seen (once, few, many) or the class of an expanded clone, and some rows leave it out.

.	TRBD2	TRBV9	TRBJ2-1	TGTGCCAGCAGCGTAGCTGCGGCTAGCGGGAGCAATGAGCAGTTCTTC	CASSVAAASGSNEQFF
.	.	TRBV10-3	TRBJ2-1	TGTGCCATCAGTGAGATTATCTCCCTTAACAATGAGCAGTTCTTC	CAISEIISLNNEQFF
.	.	TRBV6-6	TRBJ1-5	TGTGCCAGCAGTTTAGGAGGGGACCAGCCCCAGCATTTT	CASSLGGDQPQHF
once	TRBD1	TRBV15	TRBJ2-1	TGTGCCACCAGCAGAGGGACAGGGGCTGACAATGAGCAGTTCTTC	CATSRGTGADNEQFF
.	TRBD1	TRBV5-1	TRBJ2-7	TGCGCCAGCAGCTTGGCACAGGGGTTGGGCGAGCAGTACTTC	CASSLAQGLGEQYF
.	TRBD2	TRBV5-4	TRBJ2-3	TGTGCCAGCAGCTCTACTAGCGTAGACACAGATACGCAGTATTTT	CASSSTSVDTDTQYF
.	TRBD1	TRBV29-1	TRBJ2-7	TGCAGCGTTGGACAGGGCCACGAGCAGTACTTC	CSVGQGHEQYF
.	TRBD1	TRBV6-5	TRBJ2-7	TGTGCCAGCAGCGGACAGGGGCGAGGTTACGAGCAGTACTTC	CASSGQGRGYEQYF
.	.	TRBV27	TRBJ1-5	TGTGCCAGCAGTCCGCGCGCCCAAAGAGGCGGCAATCAGCCCCAGCATTTT	CASSPRAQRGGNQPQHF
once	.	TRBV19	TRBJ1-2	TGTGCCAGTAGTAGCAGGGCCCGGGGCTACACCTTC	CASSSRARGYTF
.	.	TRBV30	TRBJ2-7	TGTGCCTGGAGGTCCGTGGGGCAGGGGCGCGAGCAGTACTTC	CAWRSVGQGREQYF
.	TRBD1	TRBV13	TRBJ1-2	TGTGCCAGCAGCTTAGTGACTGAGGGACAGGAAAATAACTATGGCTACACCTTC	CASSLVTEGQENNYGYTF
.	.	TRBV7-9	TRBJ1-6	TGTGCCAGCAGCTTCACAGCTGACCTAAATTCACCCCTCCACTTT	CASSFTADLNSPLHF
.	.	TRBV11-2	TRBJ1-5	TGTGCCAGCAGCTTAGCAGGCAATCAGCCCCAGCATTTT	CASSLAGNQPQHF
.	.	TRBV9	TRBJ2-7	TGTGCCAGCAGCGTAGGGGGCATTGTTGCGAACGAGCAGTACTTC	CASSVGGIVANEQYF
.	TRBD1	TRBV27	TRBJ2-1	TGTGCCAGCAGCCCGGGACAGGGAGTATACAATGAGCAGTTCTTC	CASSPGQGVYNEQFF
.	TRBD2	TRBV5-5	TRBJ2-1	TGTGCCAGCAGCTTGCCCTGGACTAGCGAATTCAATGAGCAGTTCTTC	CASSLPWTSEFNEQFF
.	TRBD1	TRBV27	TRBJ2-7	TGTGCCAGCAGTCGTAGGGACAGCTCCTACGAGCAGTACTTC	CASSRRDSSYEQYF
.	.	TRBV24-1	TRBJ2-1	TGTGCCACCAGTGATTTCGTAGCCCCTAGTGGCAATGAGCAGTTCTTC	CATSDFVAPSGNEQFF
.	TRBD2	TRBV5-1	TRBJ2-5	TGCGCCAGCAGCCCCGGGGCTAGCGGGGACCAAGAGACCCAGTACTTC	CASSPGASGDQETQYF
.	.	TRBV19	TRBJ1-3	TGTGCCAGTGTTGGGGGCAGCGCCGGAGGAAACACCATATATTTT	CASVGGSAGGNTIYF
.	TRBD1	TRBV28	TRBJ2-7	TGTGCCAGCAGTCGGAATCCCCGAATCGGGACAGGAACCTACGAGCAGTACTTC	CASSRNPRIGTGTYEQYF
.	.	TRBV4-2	TRBJ2-1	TGTGCCAGCAGCCAAGCGCGCCCGGGAACCCCCTACAATGAGCAGTTCTTC	CASSQARPGTPYNEQFF
.	TRBD2	TRBV9	TRBJ2-3	TGTGCCAGCAGCGTAGACCCTAGCGGGAGTAGGAATACGCAGTATTTT	CASSVDPSGSRNTQYF
.	TRBD1	TRBV18	TRBJ1-1	TGTGCCAGCTCACCACCGTGGGACAGGGGAAGTGCTGAAGCTTTCTTT	CASSPPWDRGSAEAFF
.	.	TRBV7-8	TRBJ2-3	TGTGCCAGCAGCTTACGGCAGGGCACAGATACGCAGTATTTT	CASSLRQGTDTQYF
.	.	TRBV7-9	TRBJ1-4	TGTGCCAGCAGCTTAGCTGGCAGGGGATCAGTTGAAAAACTGTTTTTT	CASSLAGRGSVEKLFF
.	TRBD1	TRBV5-6	TRBJ1-3	TGTGCCAGCAGCTTGGCCGGGACAGGGTCTGGAAACACCATATATTTT	CASSLAGTGSGNTIYF
.	.	TRBV3-1/TRBV3-2	TRBJ2-2	TGTGCCAGCAGCCAAGATAAGGGGCGGGAGCTGTTTTTT	CASSQDKGRELFF
.	TRBD1	TRBV5-1	TRBJ2-6	TGCGCCAGCAGCCCTCGTCCCGGGACAGGGTCTGGGGCCAACGTCCTGACTTTC	CASSPRPGTGSGANVLTF
.	.	TRBV19	TRBJ1-5	TGTGCCAGTATCGGACAGCCTTATAGCAATCAGCCCCAGCATTTT	CASIGQPYSNQPQHF
.	TRBD1	TRBV5-1	TRBJ2-4	TGCGCCAGCAGCTTTAACAGGGGAAGGGACATTCAGTACTTC	CASSFNRGRDIQYF
.	.	TRBV7-9	TRBJ2-7	TGTGCCAGCAGCTTAGTTCAACAGGGTGAGAACGAGCAGTACTTC	CASSLVQQGENEQYF
.	.	TRBV19	TRBJ1-5	TGTGCCAGTAGTATGACAGCTAATCAGCCCCAGCATTTT	CASSMTANQPQHF
.	TRBD1	TRBV7-6	TRBJ1-2	TGTGCCAGCAGCTTAAGCTGGGGACAGGGGAATGGCTACACCTTC	CASSLSWGQGNGYTF